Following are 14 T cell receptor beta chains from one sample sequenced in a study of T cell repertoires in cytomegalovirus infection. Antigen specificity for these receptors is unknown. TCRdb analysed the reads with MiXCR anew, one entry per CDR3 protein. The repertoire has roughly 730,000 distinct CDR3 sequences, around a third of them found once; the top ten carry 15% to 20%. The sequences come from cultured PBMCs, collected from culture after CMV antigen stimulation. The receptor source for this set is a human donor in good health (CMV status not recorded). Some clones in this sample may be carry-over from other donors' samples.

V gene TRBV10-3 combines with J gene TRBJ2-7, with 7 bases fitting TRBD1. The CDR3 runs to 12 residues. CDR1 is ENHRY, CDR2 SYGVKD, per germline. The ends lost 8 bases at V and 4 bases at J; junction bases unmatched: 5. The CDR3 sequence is CAIGTELYEQYF. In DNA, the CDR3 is TGTGCCATCGGGACAGAGCTTTACGAGCAGTACTTC.

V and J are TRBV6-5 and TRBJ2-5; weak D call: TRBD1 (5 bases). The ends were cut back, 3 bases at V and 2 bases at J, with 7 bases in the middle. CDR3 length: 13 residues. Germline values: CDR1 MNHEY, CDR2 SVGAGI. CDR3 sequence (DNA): TGTGCCAGCAGTTATGGGGCGCAAGAGACCCAGTACTTC. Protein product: CASSYGAQETQYF.

Here the CDR3 reads CASRAAVNTGELFF. CDR3 nucleotide sequence: TGTGCCAGCAGGGCTGCGGTTAACACCGGGGAGCTGTTTTTT. This chain uses TRBV7-2 with TRBJ2-2; no clear D gene. This CDR3 is 14 amino acids long. Germline CDR1 is SGHTA and CDR2 is FQGNSA. Trimming took off 6 bases at V and 2 bases at J, with 10 bases between the two ends.

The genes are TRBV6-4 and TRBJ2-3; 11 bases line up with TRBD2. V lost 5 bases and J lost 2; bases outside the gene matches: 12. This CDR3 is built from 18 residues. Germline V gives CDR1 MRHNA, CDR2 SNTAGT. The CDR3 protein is CASSRKPGLADYTDTQYF. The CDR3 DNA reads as TGTGCCAGCAGTCGAAAACCGGGACTAGCGGACTACACAGATACGCAGTATTTT.

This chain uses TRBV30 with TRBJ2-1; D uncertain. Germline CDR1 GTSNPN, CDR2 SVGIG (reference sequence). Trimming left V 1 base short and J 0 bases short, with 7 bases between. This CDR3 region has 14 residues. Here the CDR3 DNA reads TGTGCCTGGAGTGGCCCGGACTCCTACAATGAGCAGTTCTTC. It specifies CAWSGPDSYNEQFF.

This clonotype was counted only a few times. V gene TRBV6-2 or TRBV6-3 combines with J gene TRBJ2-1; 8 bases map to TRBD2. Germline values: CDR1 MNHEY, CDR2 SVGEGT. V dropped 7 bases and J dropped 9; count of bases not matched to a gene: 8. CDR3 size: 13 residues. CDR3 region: CASTVAGSFEQFF. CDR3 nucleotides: TGTGCCAGCACAGTAGCGGGATCATTTGAGCAGTTCTTC.

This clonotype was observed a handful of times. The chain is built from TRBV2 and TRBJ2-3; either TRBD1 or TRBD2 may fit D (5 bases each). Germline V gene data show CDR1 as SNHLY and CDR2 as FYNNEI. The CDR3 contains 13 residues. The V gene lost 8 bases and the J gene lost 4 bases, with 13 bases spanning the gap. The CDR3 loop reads CASGAEGADTQYF. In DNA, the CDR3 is TGTGCCAGCGGGGCCGAGGGTGCAGATACGCAGTATTTT. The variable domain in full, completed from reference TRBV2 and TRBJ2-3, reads EPEVTQTPSHQVTQMGQEVILRCVPISNHLYFYWYRQILGQKVEFLVSFYNNEISEKSEIFDDQFSVERPDGSNFTLKIRSTKLEDSAMYFCASGAEGADTQYFGPGTRLTVL.

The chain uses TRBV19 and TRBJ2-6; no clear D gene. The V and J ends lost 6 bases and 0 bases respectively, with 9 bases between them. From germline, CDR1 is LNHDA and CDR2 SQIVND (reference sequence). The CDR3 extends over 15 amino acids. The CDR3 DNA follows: TGTGCCAGTAGGATACCAGGCTCTGGGGCCAACGTCCTGACTTTC. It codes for CASRIPGSGANVLTF.

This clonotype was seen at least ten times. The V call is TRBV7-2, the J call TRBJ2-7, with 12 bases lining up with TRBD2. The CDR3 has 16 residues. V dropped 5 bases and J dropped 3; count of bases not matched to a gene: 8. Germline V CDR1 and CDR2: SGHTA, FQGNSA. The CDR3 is CASSRSSGGAVYEQYF. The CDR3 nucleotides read TGTGCCAGCAGCCGCTCTAGCGGGGGGGCGGTCTACGAGCAGTACTTC.

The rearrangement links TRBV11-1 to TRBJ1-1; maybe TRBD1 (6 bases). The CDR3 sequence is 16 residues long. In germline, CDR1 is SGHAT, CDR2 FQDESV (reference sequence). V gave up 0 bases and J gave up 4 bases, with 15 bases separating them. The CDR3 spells CASSLALPGGLTEAFF. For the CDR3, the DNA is TGTGCCAGCAGCTTAGCGCTTCCGGGGGGGCTCACTGAAGCTTTCTTT.

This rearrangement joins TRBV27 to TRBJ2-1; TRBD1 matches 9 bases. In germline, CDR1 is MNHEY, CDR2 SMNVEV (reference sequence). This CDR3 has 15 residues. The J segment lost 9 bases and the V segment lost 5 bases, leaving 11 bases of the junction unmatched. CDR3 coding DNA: TGTGCCAGCAGTCCCGGACAGGGGCTGTCCTTTGAGCAGTTCTTC. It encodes CASSPGQGLSFEQFF.

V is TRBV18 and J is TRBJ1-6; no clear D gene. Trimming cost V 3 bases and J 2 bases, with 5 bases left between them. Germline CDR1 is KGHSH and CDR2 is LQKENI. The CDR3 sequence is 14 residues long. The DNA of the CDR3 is TGTGCCAGCTCACCTAGCACCTATAATTCACCCCTCCACTTT. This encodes CASSPSTYNSPLHF.

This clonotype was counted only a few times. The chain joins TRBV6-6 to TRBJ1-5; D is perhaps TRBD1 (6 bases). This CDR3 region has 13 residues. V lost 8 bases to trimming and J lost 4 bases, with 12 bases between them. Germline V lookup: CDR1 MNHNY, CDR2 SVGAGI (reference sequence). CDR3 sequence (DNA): TGTGCCAGCGGAAACAGGGTAAATCAGCCCCAGCATTTT. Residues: CASGNRVNQPQHF.

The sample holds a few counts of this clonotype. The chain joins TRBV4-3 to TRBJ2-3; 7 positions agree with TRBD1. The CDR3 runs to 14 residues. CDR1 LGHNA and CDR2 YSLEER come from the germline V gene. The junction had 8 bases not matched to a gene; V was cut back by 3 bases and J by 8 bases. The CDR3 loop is CASSHGSWDSTQYF. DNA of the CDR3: TGCGCCAGCAGCCACGGATCGTGGGACAGTACGCAGTATTTT.